The present entry profiles one T cell receptor (beta chain) with its context. The antigen remains unidentified. This record belongs to a study of regulatory T cells in long-lasting Graves disease. Specified time point: newly diagnosed GD, antithyroid drugs for less than 3 months. Extracted RNA from PBMCs served as the source of the TCR library. CDR3-region Arm-PCR and iRepertoire HTBI primers produced the TCR beta libraries. Original processing methods: Identified segments across samples numbered about 56 TRBV and over eleven TRBJ. A single record per CDR3 protein comes from TCRdb applying MiXCR to the multiplex PCR reads. The V and J calls were not made by the authors but by TCRdb's processing. The sample lists roughly 420,000 distinct CDR3 sequences; around 15% were seen once. The germline CDR1 and CDR2 sequences are SEHNR and FQNEAQ (reference sequence). This CDR3 region has 12 residues. Study-wide results and caveats: Sample size, which was small, may have reduced accuracy. Comparison showed that persistent patients shared more public clonotypes (about 2,600) than new patients (about 970).

This same sample was also part of a study on T cells in Graves' hyperthyroidism and ophthalmopathy. That report notes: If no ophthalmopathy progression occurred within 18 months, Graves' hyperthyroidism was stable.

The source of this sequence is a woman between 50 and 59 years old with Graves disease. Specimen: peripheral blood mononuclear cells (PBMCs), collected at new diagnosis, from a patient treated with antithyroid drugs. This chain joins TRBV7-9 and TRBJ2-5, with D perhaps TRBD1 or TRBD2 (5 bases each). The last part of the DNA fits TRBJ2-1 better; the J call may be wrong. Here the CDR3 reads CASSEHPGTQFF. For the CDR3, the DNA is TGTGCCAGCAGCGAACACCCAGGGACGCAGTTCTTC.